Listed below are T cell receptor beta chains from one sample, sequenced in a study of T cells after yellow fever vaccination. TCRdb processed the 5' RACE reads anew with MiXCR; each CDR3 protein has one entry. The data hold 500,000 to 650,000 distinct CDR3 sequences, with about 12% observed a single time. Source: PBMCs, taken on the day of the yellow fever booster vaccination. Receptors originate from a man aged 25-45 years who received the YFV17D yellow fever vaccine. CDR3s include the opening cysteine and the closing phenylalanine or tryptophan. D genes are given only for firm matches. A clone size is listed for some rows: how often the clone was seen (once, few, many), or a class if it is expanded.

CDR3nt	CDR3aa	d_gene	j_gene	v_gene	abundance
TGTGCCAGCAGCTTGGGAACTAGCGACTACAATGAGCAGTTCTTC	CASSLGTSDYNEQFF	TRBD2	TRBJ2-1	TRBV5-6	.
TGTGCCAGCAGCCCGGGGGGGGTTGAGCAGTACTTC	CASSPGGVEQYF	TRBD2	TRBJ2-7	TRBV11-2	few
TGTGCCAGCAGGACTACAGGGAAGGGAGAAAATAACTATGGCTACACCTTC	CASRTTGKGENNYGYTF	.	TRBJ1-2	TRBV12-3/TRBV12-4	.
TGTGCCAGCAGCGTAGCTACAGGGGCAGACCTCCACTTT	CASSVATGADLHF	TRBD1	TRBJ1-6	TRBV9	.
TGTGCCAGCAGCCCAGTCCGGATAGGCGAGACCCAGTACTTC	CASSPVRIGETQYF	.	TRBJ2-5	TRBV3-1	.
TGTGCCAGCAGTTCATACGGGACTAGCGGGACAGAGACCCAGTACTTC	CASSSYGTSGTETQYF	TRBD2	TRBJ2-5	TRBV27	.
TGTGCCAGCAGCTCTGACACCATGAACACTGAAGCTTTCTTT	CASSSDTMNTEAFF	.	TRBJ1-1	TRBV7-2	.
TGTGCCAGCAGTTATCAGCTAGCGGGAGGATACGAGCAGTACTTC	CASSYQLAGGYEQYF	TRBD2	TRBJ2-7	TRBV6-5	few
TGCGCCAGCAGCCAAGGGTACAGGGGGCCTAACGAAAAACTGTTTTTT	CASSQGYRGPNEKLFF	TRBD1	TRBJ1-4	TRBV4-3	few
TGTGCCAGCAGCCCCGGGCTCCCGAATGAAGCTTTCTTT	CASSPGLPNEAFF	.	TRBJ1-1	TRBV28	.
TGTGCCTGGGTTGGACTAGCGGGAGGGTCGAATGAGCAGTTCTTC	CAWVGLAGGSNEQFF	TRBD2	TRBJ2-1	TRBV30	.
TGTGCCAGCAGCTTAGGGGAGGGGGAAAAACTGTTTTTT	CASSLGEGEKLFF	.	TRBJ1-4	TRBV7-2	few
TGCAGCGTTGGGGCAGTGCAAGAGACCCAGTACTTC	CSVGAVQETQYF	.	TRBJ2-5	TRBV29-1	.
TGTGCCAGCAGCTTAGTGGCGCGAAGATACGAGCAGTACTTC	CASSLVARRYEQYF	.	TRBJ2-7	TRBV7-8	few
TGCGCCAGCAGCTTAGGGACAGATTATGGCTACACCTTC	CASSLGTDYGYTF	TRBD1	TRBJ1-2	TRBV5-1	many
TGCAGCGTTGGGCGGGGACAGAGCTCCTACGAGCAGTACTTC	CSVGRGQSSYEQYF	.	TRBJ2-7	TRBV29-1	few
TGTGCCAGCAGCCGGACTATTCAAGAGACCCAGTACTTC	CASSRTIQETQYF	.	TRBJ2-5	TRBV7-2	few